A selection of T cell receptor beta chains follows, all from one sample in a study of cytomegalovirus exposure and HLA in healthy donors. Only in-frame clones appear in the TCRdb table, and some are missing; sequencing was by immunoSEQ multiplex PCR. The profile shows 150,000 to 200,000 clones, roughly 80% of them singletons. Input material: PBMCs. These receptor sequences come from a man aged 30 to 39 in good health and CMV-seropositive. Each CDR3 is given with its conserved first and last residue. A D gene is named only where the DNA matches it firmly. For some rows the clone size is stated as once, few or many, or as a class when expanded; others skip it.

d_call	v_call	j_call	clone_size	cdr3_aa	cdr3_nt
-	TRBV7-3	TRBJ2-7	-	CASSLMDSSEQYF	TGTGCCAGCAGCTTAATGGACAGCTCCGAGCAGTACTTC
-	TRBV2	TRBJ2-5	-	CASLREAETQYF	TGTGCCAGCCTACGAGAAGCGGAGACCCAGTACTTC
TRBD1	TRBV11-2	TRBJ2-7	few	CASSNGQDHYEQYF	TGTGCCAGCAGCAACGGACAGGACCACTACGAGCAGTACTTC
-	TRBV6-4	TRBJ2-2	-	CASSESPPGQTGELFF	TGTGCCAGCAGTGAGTCTCCCCCAGGGCAAACCGGGGAGCTGTTTTTT
-	TRBV20-1	TRBJ2-3	few	CSAANLDTQYF	TGCAGTGCTGCTAATTTGGATACGCAGTATTTT
TRBD2	TRBV9	TRBJ2-1	-	CASSVEYSGVYNEQFF	TGTGCCAGCAGCGTAGAGTATAGCGGGGTATACAATGAGCAGTTCTTC
TRBD2	TRBV7-2	TRBJ2-7	few	CASSLSSGGYEQYF	TGTGCCAGCAGCTTAAGTAGCGGGGGCTACGAGCAGTACTTC
TRBD1	TRBV7-2	TRBJ1-4	once	CASSFGTGYEKLFF	TGTGCCAGCAGCTTCGGGACAGGGTATGAAAAACTGTTTTTT
-	TRBV4-1	TRBJ1-1	-	CASSQDRGHNTEAFF	TGCGCCAGCAGCCAAGATCGGGGACACAACACTGAAGCTTTCTTT
TRBD1	TRBV7-6	TRBJ2-7	-	CASSLGQGINYEQYF	TGTGCCAGCAGCTTAGGACAGGGGATAAACTACGAGCAGTACTTC
-	TRBV7-9	TRBJ1-1	-	CASSYRYTEAFF	TGTGCCAGCAGCTACAGGTACACTGAAGCTTTCTTT
TRBD1	TRBV4-2	TRBJ2-1	-	CASSEVTGGSYNEQFF	TGTGCCAGCAGCGAAGTAACAGGGGGCTCCTACAATGAGCAGTTCTTC
TRBD2	TRBV11-3	TRBJ2-3	-	CASSAGTSGYNTQYF	TGTGCCAGCAGCGCCGGGACTAGCGGGTACAATACGCAGTATTTT